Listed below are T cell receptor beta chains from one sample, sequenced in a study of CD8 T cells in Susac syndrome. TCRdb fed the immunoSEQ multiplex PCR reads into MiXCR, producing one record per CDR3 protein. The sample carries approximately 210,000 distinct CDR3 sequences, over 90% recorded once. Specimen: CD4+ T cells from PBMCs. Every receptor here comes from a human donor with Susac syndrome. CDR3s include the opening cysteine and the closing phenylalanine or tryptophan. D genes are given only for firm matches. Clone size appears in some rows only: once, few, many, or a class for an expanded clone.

cdr3_aa: CASSSGEIQYF; cdr3_nt: TGTGCCAGCAGCTCAGGAGAGATCCAGTACTTC; v_call: TRBV11-2; clone_size: .; d_call: .; j_call: TRBJ2-5
cdr3_aa: CASSPGGAGLARGYTF; cdr3_nt: TGTGCCAGTAGTCCTGGGGGGGCGGGGCTCGCCCGAGGCTACACCTTC; v_call: TRBV19; clone_size: .; d_call: .; j_call: TRBJ1-2
cdr3_aa: CASSPQTGLNTEAFF; cdr3_nt: TGTGCCAGCAGTCCACAGACAGGGCTGAACACTGAAGCTTTCTTT; v_call: TRBV12-3/TRBV12-4; clone_size: .; d_call: TRBD1; j_call: TRBJ1-1
cdr3_aa: CASSEALLGYTF; cdr3_nt: TGTGCCAGCAGTGAAGCGCTTCTTGGCTACACCTTC; v_call: TRBV6-1; clone_size: .; d_call: .; j_call: TRBJ1-2
cdr3_aa: CAWTRDRTNYGYTF; cdr3_nt: TGTGCCTGGACCCGGGACAGAACTAACTATGGCTACACCTTC; v_call: TRBV30; clone_size: .; d_call: TRBD1; j_call: TRBJ1-2
cdr3_aa: CASSQSQNSPLHF; cdr3_nt: TGTGCCAGCAGCCAATCGCAGAATTCACCCCTCCACTTT; v_call: TRBV16; clone_size: few; d_call: .; j_call: TRBJ1-6
cdr3_aa: CAWSARQGLETQYF; cdr3_nt: TGTGCCTGGAGTGCGCGACAGGGGCTAGAGACCCAGTACTTC; v_call: TRBV30; clone_size: .; d_call: TRBD1; j_call: TRBJ2-5
cdr3_aa: CASSWRGPRGEQYF; cdr3_nt: TGTGCCAGCAGTTGGCGGGGGCCCCGAGGGGAGCAGTACTTC; v_call: TRBV12-3/TRBV12-4; clone_size: .; d_call: .; j_call: TRBJ2-7
cdr3_aa: CASRPTGPYEQYF; cdr3_nt: TGTGCCAGCAGGCCGACAGGTCCCTACGAGCAGTACTTC; v_call: TRBV12-3/TRBV12-4; clone_size: .; d_call: .; j_call: TRBJ2-7
cdr3_aa: CASSSLRQGYGYTF; cdr3_nt: TGTGCCAGCAGCTCCCTTCGACAGGGCTATGGCTACACCTTC; v_call: TRBV12-3/TRBV12-4; clone_size: few; d_call: TRBD1; j_call: TRBJ1-2
cdr3_aa: CASSQVGGITEAFF; cdr3_nt: TGTGCCAGCAGCCAAGTAGGAGGGATCACTGAAGCTTTCTTT; v_call: TRBV3-1; clone_size: .; d_call: .; j_call: TRBJ1-1
cdr3_aa: CASSPAGGANYGYTF; cdr3_nt: TGTGCCAGCAGTCCCGCAGGGGGTGCTAACTATGGCTACACCTTC; v_call: TRBV12-3/TRBV12-4; clone_size: .; d_call: TRBD1; j_call: TRBJ1-2
cdr3_aa: CATRAPAALGYTF; cdr3_nt: TGTGCCACCAGAGCCCCGGCGGCGCTCGGCTACACCTTC; v_call: TRBV28; clone_size: .; d_call: .; j_call: TRBJ1-2
cdr3_aa: CASSLVAVMQEQFF; cdr3_nt: TGCGCCAGCAGCTTAGTCGCCGTCATGCAGGAGCAGTTCTTC; v_call: TRBV5-1; clone_size: .; d_call: .; j_call: TRBJ2-1
cdr3_aa: CASSLGRSNGGELFF; cdr3_nt: TGCGCCAGTAGCTTGGGACGTTCGAACGGCGGGGAGCTGTTTTTT; v_call: TRBV5-1; clone_size: .; d_call: .; j_call: TRBJ2-2
cdr3_aa: CASGRRPTGGHTEAFF; cdr3_nt: TGTGCCAGCGGCCGCCGCCCGACGGGAGGGCACACTGAAGCTTTCTTT; v_call: TRBV12-3/TRBV12-4; clone_size: once; d_call: .; j_call: TRBJ1-1
cdr3_aa: CASSPEGGGQGEQFF; cdr3_nt: TGTGCCAGCAGCCCCGAGGGTGGGGGGCAGGGGGAGCAGTTCTTC; v_call: TRBV5-4; clone_size: .; d_call: .; j_call: TRBJ2-1
cdr3_aa: CSARAPSGTGGYSNQPQHF; cdr3_nt: TGCAGTGCTAGAGCACCCTCCGGGACAGGGGGCTATAGCAATCAGCCCCAGCATTTT; v_call: TRBV20-1; clone_size: .; d_call: TRBD1; j_call: TRBJ1-5
cdr3_aa: CASSKGRRLEGGEQYF; cdr3_nt: TGTGCCAGTAGCAAGGGACGCCGGCTGGAGGGGGGTGAGCAGTACTTC; v_call: TRBV19; clone_size: .; d_call: .; j_call: TRBJ2-7
cdr3_aa: CASSSIGTGGLDTQYF; cdr3_nt: TGTGCCAGCAGCTCAATCGGGACAGGGGGCCTAGATACGCAGTATTTT; v_call: TRBV7-9; clone_size: once; d_call: TRBD1; j_call: TRBJ2-3
cdr3_aa: CASSSPRGARYNEQFF; cdr3_nt: TGTGCCAGCAGTTCTCCCCGGGGGGCCAGATACAATGAGCAGTTCTTC; v_call: TRBV28; clone_size: .; d_call: .; j_call: TRBJ2-1
cdr3_aa: CASVGQQETQYF; cdr3_nt: TGTGCCAGCGTGGGACAGCAAGAGACCCAGTACTTC; v_call: TRBV2; clone_size: .; d_call: TRBD1; j_call: TRBJ2-5
cdr3_aa: CSAAGTTYEQYF; cdr3_nt: TGCAGTGCTGCCGGGACAACTTACGAGCAGTACTTC; v_call: TRBV20-1; clone_size: .; d_call: .; j_call: TRBJ2-7
cdr3_aa: CASSFRGVGETQYF; cdr3_nt: TGTGCCAGCAGCTTCCGGGGGGTAGGGGAGACCCAGTACTTC; v_call: TRBV7-2; clone_size: .; d_call: TRBD2; j_call: TRBJ2-5
cdr3_aa: CSARGNTEAFF; cdr3_nt: TGCAGTGCTAGAGGGAACACTGAAGCTTTCTTT; v_call: TRBV20-1; clone_size: .; d_call: .; j_call: TRBJ1-1
cdr3_aa: CATSRDRGTGTSAFF; cdr3_nt: TGTGCCACCAGCAGAGATCGCGGGACAGGGACGTCTGCTTTCTTT; v_call: TRBV15; clone_size: .; d_call: TRBD1; j_call: TRBJ1-1
cdr3_aa: CSARDKNYGYTF; cdr3_nt: TGCAGTGCTAGAGATAAGAACTATGGCTACACCTTC; v_call: TRBV20-1; clone_size: .; d_call: .; j_call: TRBJ1-2
cdr3_aa: CASSDGTGAVFYEQYF; cdr3_nt: TGCGCCAGCAGCGACGGGACAGGGGCCGTCTTCTACGAGCAGTACTTC; v_call: TRBV5-1; clone_size: .; d_call: TRBD1; j_call: TRBJ2-7
cdr3_aa: CASSIGRVNTEAFF; cdr3_nt: TGTGCCAGTAGTATCGGCAGGGTGAACACTGAAGCTTTCTTT; v_call: TRBV19; clone_size: .; d_call: .; j_call: TRBJ1-1
cdr3_aa: CASSQTVADTQYF; cdr3_nt: TGCGCCAGCAGCCAAACCGTCGCAGATACGCAGTATTTT; v_call: TRBV4-3; clone_size: .; d_call: .; j_call: TRBJ2-3
cdr3_aa: CASGLVAGPGVPYHNEQFF; cdr3_nt: TGTGCTAGTGGTTTGGTTGCTGGCCCGGGGGTTCCCTACCACAATGAGCAGTTCTTC; v_call: TRBV12-5; clone_size: .; d_call: .; j_call: TRBJ2-1
cdr3_aa: CASSVATDNEQFF; cdr3_nt: TGTGCCAGCAGCGTAGCTACGGACAATGAGCAGTTCTTC; v_call: TRBV9; clone_size: .; d_call: .; j_call: TRBJ2-1
cdr3_aa: CASTPGVNTGELFF; cdr3_nt: TGTGCCAGCACCCCCGGGGTGAACACCGGGGAGCTGTTTTTT; v_call: TRBV7-9; clone_size: .; d_call: .; j_call: TRBJ2-2
cdr3_aa: CAWSRGTPGDSPLHF; cdr3_nt: TGTGCCTGGAGTCGGGGGACACCGGGGGATTCACCCCTCCACTTT; v_call: TRBV30; clone_size: .; d_call: .; j_call: TRBJ1-6
cdr3_aa: CSIRQGRNYGYTF; cdr3_nt: TGCAGCATTCGACAGGGTCGCAACTATGGCTACACCTTC; v_call: TRBV29-1; clone_size: .; d_call: TRBD1; j_call: TRBJ1-2
cdr3_aa: CASSPPGAGELFF; cdr3_nt: TGTGCCAGCAGTCCTCCCGGAGCCGGGGAGCTGTTTTTT; v_call: TRBV11-2; clone_size: .; d_call: .; j_call: TRBJ2-2
cdr3_aa: CASSLEVKANNGYTF; cdr3_nt: TGCGCCAGCAGCTTGGAGGTCAAAGCGAACAATGGCTACACCTTC; v_call: TRBV5-1; clone_size: .; d_call: .; j_call: TRBJ1-2
cdr3_aa: CASSLRGRVNTEAFF; cdr3_nt: TGTGCCAGCAGCTTACGCGGCAGGGTAAACACTGAAGCTTTCTTT; v_call: TRBV7-8; clone_size: .; d_call: .; j_call: TRBJ1-1
cdr3_aa: CASMRDREADEQYF; cdr3_nt: TGTGCCAGTATGCGAGACAGGGAGGCCGACGAGCAGTACTTC; v_call: TRBV19; clone_size: .; d_call: .; j_call: TRBJ2-7
cdr3_aa: CASSLSATGSAEAFF; cdr3_nt: TGCGCCAGCAGCTTGTCGGCCACAGGGAGCGCTGAAGCTTTCTTT; v_call: TRBV5-1; clone_size: .; d_call: .; j_call: TRBJ1-1
cdr3_aa: CSVGAGTPYEQYF; cdr3_nt: TGCAGCGTTGGAGCGGGGACACCCTACGAGCAGTACTTC; v_call: TRBV29-1; clone_size: .; d_call: .; j_call: TRBJ2-7
cdr3_aa: CASSLTSGGAYEQYF; cdr3_nt: TGCGCCAGCAGCCTGACTAGCGGGGGGGCTTACGAGCAGTACTTC; v_call: TRBV4-3; clone_size: .; d_call: TRBD2; j_call: TRBJ2-7
cdr3_aa: CASSYSRVNTEAFF; cdr3_nt: TGTGCCAGCAGTTACTCGAGGGTGAACACTGAAGCTTTCTTT; v_call: TRBV6-5; clone_size: few; d_call: .; j_call: TRBJ1-1
cdr3_aa: CARSGGVGSPLHF; cdr3_nt: TGTGCCAGGAGTGGGGGGGTAGGTTCACCCCTCCACTTT; v_call: TRBV2; clone_size: .; d_call: .; j_call: TRBJ1-6
cdr3_aa: CASSIGPIGDTQYF; cdr3_nt: TGTGCCAGTAGTATTGGGCCCATCGGGGATACGCAGTATTTT; v_call: TRBV19; clone_size: once; d_call: .; j_call: TRBJ2-3
cdr3_aa: CSVVWLSNIQYF; cdr3_nt: TGCAGCGTTGTCTGGTTAAGCAACATTCAGTACTTC; v_call: TRBV29-1; clone_size: .; d_call: .; j_call: TRBJ2-4
cdr3_aa: CASSQMGAAGNQPQHF; cdr3_nt: TGTGCCAGCAGCCAAATGGGGGCGGCAGGCAATCAGCCCCAGCATTTT; v_call: TRBV13; clone_size: .; d_call: .; j_call: TRBJ1-5
cdr3_aa: CAWTPNRGDNEQYF; cdr3_nt: TGTGCCTGGACTCCTAACAGGGGCGACAACGAGCAGTACTTC; v_call: TRBV30; clone_size: .; d_call: TRBD1; j_call: TRBJ2-7